The 28 T cell receptor beta chains below all came from one sample that was sequenced in a study of human T cells and chemical hapten exposure. Each CDR3 protein gets one entry after TCRdb re-called the RACE reads with MiXCR. The top ten hold roughly 2.4% of the sample, which has about 360,000 distinct CDR3 sequences, more than 4.5% seen once. The time point here: patch test 1, 2 weeks after DPC sensitization. Described treatment: therapeutic diphenylcyclopropenone sensitization with weekly scalp DPC. Sequencing used whole blood, obtained in connection with sensitization to the hapten diphenylcyclopropenone (DPC). The receptors derive from a woman aged 45-65 years with alopecia areata. Some clones in this sample may be carry-over from other donors' samples.

There are many counts of this clonotype. The V gene is TRBV29-1, the J gene TRBJ1-4; 12 nucleotides match TRBD1. Per germline, CDR1 SQVTM and CDR2 ANQGSEA. The CDR3 length is 13 residues. V was pared by 7 bases and J by 8 bases, with 5 bases of the junction left unmatched. The CDR3 region has the DNA TGCAGCGCCGGGACAGGGGGCCTCGAAAAACTGTTTTTT. Its translation is CSAGTGGLEKLFF.

This clonotype has at least ten counts. The chain combines TRBV29-1 with TRBJ1-5; D is unclear. The CDR3 extends over 13 amino acids. Trimming took 4 bases from V and 4 from J, leaving 11 bases between them. The germline V gene has CDR1 SQVTM and CDR2 ANQGSEA. The CDR3 bases are TGCAGCGTTGGGGCGGCGGGGAATCAGCCCCAGCATTTT. It specifies CSVGAAGNQPQHF. Filled out from reference TRBV29-1 and TRBJ1-5, the complete variable domain reads SAVISQKPSRDICQRGTSLTIQCQVDSQVTMMFWYRQQPGQSLTLIATANQGSEATYESGFVIDKFPISRPNLTFSTLTVSNMSPEDSSIYLCSVGAAGNQPQHFGDGTRLSIL.

This clonotype was recorded many times. The CDR3 DNA reads TGTGCCAGCAGCTTAAGCCGGGACAGGGCCAATGAGCAGTTCTTC. Translation gives CASSLSRDRANEQFF. The chain recombines TRBV7-9 with TRBJ2-1; 9 nucleotides agree with TRBD1. Germline V gene lookup returns CDR1 SEHNR and CDR2 FQNEAQ (reference sequence). The ends lost 2 bases at V and 6 bases at J; junction bases unmatched: 5. The CDR3 consists of 15 residues.

This clonotype was seen many times. The chain uses TRBV20-1 and TRBJ2-1; D remains unclear. Germline V lookup: CDR1 DFQATT, CDR2 SNEGSKA (reference sequence). The germline V and J ends were trimmed by 1 base and 2 bases, with 9 bases remaining between them. The CDR3 is made up of 14 amino acids. CDR3 amino acids: CSARVPPTYNEQFF. Here the CDR3 DNA reads TGCAGTGCTAGAGTCCCCCCTACCTACAATGAGCAGTTCTTC.

V and J are TRBV11-2 and TRBJ2-3, with D perhaps TRBD1 (6 bases). The CDR3 covers 15 residues. Trimming left V 1 base short and J 6 bases short, with 14 bases between. Germline V gives CDR1 SGHAT, CDR2 FQNNGV. The CDR3 spells CASSLVGAPADTQYF. Written as DNA, the CDR3 is TGTGCCAGCAGCTTAGTGGGGGCCCCCGCGGATACGCAGTATTTT.

This chain's CDR3 is CASSAGQFREETQYF. The CDR3, as DNA: TGTGCCAGCAGCGCCGGCCAATTCAGAGAAGAGACCCAGTACTTC. The rearrangement links TRBV5-5 to TRBJ2-5; D ambiguous. CDR1 is SGHKS, CDR2 YYEKEE, per germline (reference sequence). The V end lost 4 bases, the J end lost 3 bases, and 16 bases lay between the germline ends. There are 15 residues in the CDR3.

This clonotype was recorded many times. The rearrangement links TRBV28 to TRBJ1-4, with 8 nucleotides matching TRBD1. Germline V gives CDR1 MDHEN, CDR2 SYDVKM. J gave up 8 bases and V 4 bases, and 6 bases lay outside the gene matches. The length of the CDR3 is 14 residues. CDR3 protein: CASSSRTGLEKLFF. The CDR3 DNA reads as TGTGCCAGCAGTTCTCGGACAGGGTTGGAAAAACTGTTTTTT.

This chain joins TRBV6-1 and TRBJ2-1, with D unresolved. V shed 7 bases and J shed 8 bases, with 9 bases lying between them. The CDR3 has 11 residues. Germline CDR1 is MNHNS and CDR2 is SASEGT. The CDR3 sequence is CASTMIHEQFF. CDR3 DNA sequence: TGTGCCAGCACTATGATACATGAGCAGTTCTTC.

This clonotype was detected a few times. The V and J genes are TRBV7-9 and TRBJ2-1; no reliable D call. The CDR3 is 15 amino acids. The germline V gene has CDR1 SEHNR and CDR2 FQNEAQ (reference sequence). The V gene lost 1 base and the J gene lost 2 bases, with 9 bases spanning the gap. The CDR3 DNA follows: TGTGCCAGCAGCTTAGGTGGGATAGCCTACAATGAGCAGTTCTTC. Residues: CASSLGGIAYNEQFF.

This clonotype was seen only a few times. The rearrangement uses TRBV4-1 and TRBJ2-1; D is unclear. The CDR3 loop spans 16 amino acids. Deletions cut 1 base from V and 2 bases from J, with 12 bases between. Germline V gives CDR1 MGHRA, CDR2 YSYEKL. The CDR3 sequence is CASSQVGITAYNEQFF. In DNA, the CDR3 is TGCGCCAGCAGCCAAGTAGGGATTACAGCCTACAATGAGCAGTTCTTC.

V is TRBV29-1 and J is TRBJ2-5; D possibly corresponds to TRBD2 (6 bases). The germline gives CDR1 SQVTM, CDR2 ANQGSEA. V lost 6 bases and J 5 bases, leaving 19 bases between the germline ends. The CDR3 totals 14 residues. CDR3 sequence (DNA): TGCAGCGTCGGAGGGACTCCCGCCTCGGAGACCCAGTACTTC. As protein: CSVGGTPASETQYF.

This clonotype appeared a few times. This sequence joins TRBV20-1 and TRBJ2-1; D might be TRBD2 (6 bases). The V gene's germline CDR1 is DFQATT and CDR2 SNEGSKA (reference sequence). V dropped 4 bases and J dropped 5 bases, with 12 bases sitting between them. The CDR3 is made up of 13 amino acids. CDR3 residues: CSATGRRDNEQFF. DNA for the CDR3: TGCAGTGCTACGGGGAGGAGGGACAATGAGCAGTTCTTC.

This chain's CDR3 is CAIEGGDTEAFF. The CDR3 DNA reads as TGTGCCATCGAGGGGGGTGACACTGAAGCTTTCTTT. The chain recombines TRBV6-1 with TRBJ1-1, with a possible D match to TRBD1 (6 bases). The CDR3 sequence is 12 residues long. The V gene lost 10 bases and the J gene lost 3 bases, with 12 bases spanning the gap. Germline V gene sequence: CDR1 MNHNS, CDR2 SASEGT.

Details on this clonotype: A much larger clone is a single base away; this may be a read error. No conserved phenylalanine or tryptophan ends this CDR3, so it is likely a read error. The V and J genes are TRBV12-3 or TRBV12-4 and TRBJ1-6; D unresolved. Trimming pared 3 bases from V and 7 bases from J, leaving 1 base between. The CDR3 consists of 11 residues. CDR3 region: CASSFNSPLHI. CDR3 nucleotides: TGTGCCAGCAGTTTCAATTCACCCCTCCACATT.

In its sample, this clonotype was seen many times. This chain uses TRBV4-3 with TRBJ1-1, with D unresolved. With 0 bases removed from V and 5 bases from J, the gap between germline ends came to 4 bases. The V gene's germline CDR1 is LGHNA and CDR2 YSLEER. CDR3 length equals 12 residues. CDR3 sequence: CASSQDSTEAFF. In nucleotides, the CDR3 is TGCGCCAGCAGCCAAGATTCGACTGAAGCTTTCTTT.

This clonotype was seen only a few times. This rearrangement joins TRBV12-3 or TRBV12-4 to TRBJ1-1; D gene unclear. There are 14 residues in the CDR3. Between the trimmed V and J ends, which lost 6 bases and 4 bases, there was a span of 15 bases. The CDR3 DNA follows: TGTGCCAGCAGCCCTAGGGTAGGTGCCACTGAAGCTTTCTTT. This codes for CASSPRVGATEAFF.

This clonotype was seen at least ten times. CDR3 sequence (DNA): TGTGCCAGCAGCGGCCCCACGGGGTACGAGCAGTACTTC. This gives the protein CASSGPTGYEQYF. V is TRBV9 and J is TRBJ2-7; maybe TRBD2 (5 bases). The CDR3 totals 13 residues. V gave up 3 bases and J gave up 4 bases, with 11 bases separating them. CDR1 and CDR2 from the germline V gene are SGDLS and YYNGEE.

In its sample, this clonotype was seen many times. This rearrangement joins TRBV2 to TRBJ1-1, with unresolved D. From germline, CDR1 is SNHLY and CDR2 FYNNEI. The CDR3 extends over 10 amino acids. V lost 7 bases and J lost 6, with 6 bases in between. The CDR3 DNA follows: TGTGCCAGCATGGGTTCTGAAGCTTTCTTT. Its protein is CASMGSEAFF.

The sample holds a few counts of this clonotype. The chain employs TRBV3-1 and TRBJ2-2; possibly TRBD2 for D (6 bases). Germline-derived CDR1 and CDR2 are LGHDT and YNNKEL (reference sequence). Trimming cost V 9 bases and J 5 bases, with 13 bases left between them. CDR3 length: 13 amino acids. This CDR3 is CASQGGRTGELFF. The DNA of the CDR3 is TGTGCCAGTCAAGGAGGGCGTACCGGGGAGCTGTTTTTT.

This clonotype was picked up many times. The chain employs TRBV6-5 and TRBJ1-5, with D possibly TRBD1 on 6 matching bases. Trimming took 6 bases from V and 0 from J, leaving 9 bases between them. CDR1 and CDR2 (germline): MNHEY, SVGAGI. There are 14 residues in the CDR3. This chain's CDR3 is CASSRDTSNQPQHF. DNA of the CDR3: TGTGCCAGCAGCCGGGACACTAGCAATCAGCCCCAGCATTTT.

J is TRBJ2-2 and V is TRBV24-1; D call uncertain. Looked up from germline, CDR1 is KGHDR and CDR2 is SFDVKD. Trimming stripped 1 base from V and 3 bases from J, with 11 bases between. The CDR3 sequence is 16 residues long. The CDR3 nucleotides are TGTGCCACCAGTGATTTAGGACGCCCGGACACCGGGGAGCTGTTTTTT. Translating it yields CATSDLGRPDTGELFF.

This clonotype appeared a few times. The rearrangement uses TRBV10-2 and TRBJ2-7, with 11 bases that match TRBD1. The germline gives CDR1 WSHSY, CDR2 SAAADI. The CDR3 contains 15 residues. Trimming removed 5 bases from V and 6 bases from J; junction bases left unmatched: 9. Here the CDR3 reads CASSSTGQGASEQYF. The DNA of the CDR3 is TGCGCCAGCAGTTCAACCGGACAGGGGGCATCCGAGCAGTACTTC.

Ten or more counts support this clonotype. The CDR3 sequence: CASCQGDTEAFF. As DNA, the CDR3 is TGTGCCAGCTGCCAGGGGGACACTGAAGCTTTCTTT. This chain connects TRBV2 to TRBJ1-1; 7 nucleotides match TRBD1. The CDR3 is 12 amino acids. V was pared by 8 bases and J by 3 bases, with 3 bases of the junction left unmatched. Per the germline V gene, CDR1 is SNHLY and CDR2 is FYNNEI. Full variable domain (outside the CDR3, taken from reference TRBV2 and TRBJ1-1): EPEVTQTPSHQVTQMGQEVILRCVPISNHLYFYWYRQILGQKVEFLVSFYNNEISEKSEIFDDQFSVERPDGSNFTLKIRSTKLEDSAMYFCASCQGDTEAFFGQGTRLTVV.

This clonotype was found many times. The CDR3 is CSATSADTQYF. DNA of the CDR3: TGCAGTGCAACTAGCGCAGATACGCAGTATTTT. V gene TRBV20-1 combines with J gene TRBJ2-3; 7 bases fit TRBD2. Germline CDR1 and CDR2: DFQATT and SNEGSKA (reference sequence). The CDR3 has 11 residues. Trimming cost V 6 bases and J 4 bases; bases outside gene matches: 1.

The V call is TRBV2, the J call TRBJ2-7, with D perhaps assigned TRBD1 or TRBD2 (5 bases each). From germline, CDR1 is SNHLY and CDR2 FYNNEI. The V gene lost 2 bases and the J gene lost 5 bases, with 13 bases spanning the gap. This CDR3 has 14 amino acids. Written as DNA, the CDR3 is TGTGCCAGCAGTGAATATGGGGGTCTGAACGAGCAGTACTTC. The encoded protein is CASSEYGGLNEQYF.

This clonotype was picked up many times. The chain links TRBV15 to TRBJ1-6; D possibly corresponds to TRBD1 (6 bases). Germline V lookup: CDR1 LNHNV, CDR2 YYDKDF (reference sequence). Deletions cut 1 base from V and 0 bases from J, with 10 bases between. This CDR3 has 17 residues. CDR3: CATSRAGQTSYNSPLHF. The CDR3 bases are TGTGCCACCAGCAGAGCTGGACAGACCTCCTATAATTCACCCCTCCACTTT. The full variable domain, completed using reference TRBV15 and TRBJ1-6, is DAMVIQNPRYQVTQFGKPVTLSCSQTLNHNVMYWYQQKSSQAPKLLFHYYDKDFNNEADTPDNFQSRRPNTSFCFLDIRSPGLGDTAMYLCATSRAGQTSYNSPLHFGNGTRLTVT.

There are many counts of this clonotype. This chain links TRBV28 with TRBJ1-6; D is perhaps TRBD1 (6 bases). CDR1 and CDR2 from the germline V gene are MDHEN and SYDVKM. CDR3 length: 15 residues. V dropped 6 bases and J dropped 7 bases, with 16 bases sitting between them. In nucleotides, the CDR3 is TGTGCCAGCAGGTTTCCGACAGGCTCAAATTCACCCCTCCACTTT. Translation: CASRFPTGSNSPLHF.

This clonotype has just a few counts. V gene TRBV21-1 combines with J gene TRBJ1-6; the table's D call, TRBD1, has no DNA check behind it. TRBV21-1 is a listed pseudogene. This CDR3 has 14 residues. The CDR3 DNA sequence: TGTGCCAGCAGCAAAGGTCCCCTTAATTCACCCCTCCACTTT. Translation: CASSKGPLNSPLHF.